This section outlines one T cell receptor (beta chain) sequence together with its context. What it binds is unknown. The data originate from a study of cytomegalovirus exposure and HLA in healthy donors. Overall study findings and caveats: The sole available immune exposure information was CMV serostatus. The HLA-A and HLA-B alleles of most subjects were reportedly predicted accurately from TCR beta sequences. TCR beta chains numbering more than 150 were designated cytomegalovirus-associated.

PCR used 60 Vbeta primers and 13 Jbeta primers. The assay was immunoSEQ multiplex PCR, and TCRdb's table has in-frame clones only and misses some. Among some 100,000 clones listed, roughly 84% were seen once. This sequence was found in a man aged 18 to 35 in good health and CMV-seronegative. Sequencing used PBMCs.

Here the CDR3 DNA reads TGTGCCAGTAGTCCCCAATCGACAGGGAGCTATGGCTACACCTTC. As protein: CASSPQSTGSYGYTF. The chain is built from TRBV19 and TRBJ1-2, with 7 bases fitting TRBD1. The CDR3 is 15 amino acids. CDR1 is LNHDA, CDR2 SQIVND, per germline (reference sequence). V shed 5 bases and J 4 bases; nucleotides not matched to a gene: 10.